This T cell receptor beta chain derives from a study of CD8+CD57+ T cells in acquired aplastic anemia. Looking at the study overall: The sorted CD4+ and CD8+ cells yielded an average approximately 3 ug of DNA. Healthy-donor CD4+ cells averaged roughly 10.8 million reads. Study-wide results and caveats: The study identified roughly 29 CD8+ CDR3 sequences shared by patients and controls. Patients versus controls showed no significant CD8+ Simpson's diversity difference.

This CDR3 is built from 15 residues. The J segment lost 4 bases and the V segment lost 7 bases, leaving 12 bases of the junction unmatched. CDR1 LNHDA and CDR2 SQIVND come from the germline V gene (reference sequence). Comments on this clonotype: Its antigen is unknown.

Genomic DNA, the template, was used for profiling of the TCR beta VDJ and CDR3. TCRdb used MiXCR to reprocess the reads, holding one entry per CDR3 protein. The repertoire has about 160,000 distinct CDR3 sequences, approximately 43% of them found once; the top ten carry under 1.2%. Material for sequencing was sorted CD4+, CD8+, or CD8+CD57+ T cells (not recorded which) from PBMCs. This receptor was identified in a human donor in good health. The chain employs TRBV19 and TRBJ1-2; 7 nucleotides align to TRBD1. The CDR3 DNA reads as TGTGCCAGTATGGAACTAGCGGGACAGCCCTATGGCTACACCTTC. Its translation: CASMELAGQPYGYTF.